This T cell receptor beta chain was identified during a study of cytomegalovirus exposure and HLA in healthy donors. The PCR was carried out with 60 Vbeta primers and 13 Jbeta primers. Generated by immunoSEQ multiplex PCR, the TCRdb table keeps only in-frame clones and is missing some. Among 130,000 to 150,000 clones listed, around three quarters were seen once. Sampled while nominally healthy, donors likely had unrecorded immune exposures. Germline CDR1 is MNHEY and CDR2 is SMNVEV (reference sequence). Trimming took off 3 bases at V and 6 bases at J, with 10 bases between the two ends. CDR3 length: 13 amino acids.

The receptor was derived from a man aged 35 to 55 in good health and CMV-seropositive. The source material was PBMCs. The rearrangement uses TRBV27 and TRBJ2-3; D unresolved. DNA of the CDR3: TGTGCCAGCAGTTTTCTTACGACTGATACGCAGTATTTT. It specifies CASSFLTTDTQYF.